This T cell receptor (beta chain) was found in a study of human versus mouse CDR3 diversity and MHC coevolution. Germline CDR1 is SGHDT and CDR2 is YYEEEE. The CDR3 spans 17 residues. V lost 1 base to trimming and J lost 6 bases; unmatched junction nucleotides: 8. The assay was immunoSEQ multiplex PCR, and TCRdb's table has in-frame clones only and misses some. Of tens of thousands of clones in the sample, approximately 94% are singletons; the top ten hold under 20%. The rearrangement joins TRBV5-6 to TRBJ1-5; 12 bases are a match to TRBD1. What was sequenced was naive CD4+ T cells from blood. The subset was: CD45RO-negative CD62L-positive naive CD4 T cells. This sequence was found in a person in their sixties or seventies in good health. CDR3 loop: CASSLMGQGAQSQPQHF. For the CDR3, the DNA is TGTGCCAGCAGCTTGATGGGACAGGGGGCGCAAAGTCAGCCCCAGCATTTT. Complete variable domain (other parts from reference TRBV5-6 and TRBJ1-5): DAGVTQSPTHLIKTRGQQVTLRCSPKSGHDTVSWYQQALGQGPQFIFQYYEEEERQRGNFPDRFSGHQFPNYSSELNVNALLLGDSALYLCASSLMGQGAQSQPQHFGDGTRLSIL.